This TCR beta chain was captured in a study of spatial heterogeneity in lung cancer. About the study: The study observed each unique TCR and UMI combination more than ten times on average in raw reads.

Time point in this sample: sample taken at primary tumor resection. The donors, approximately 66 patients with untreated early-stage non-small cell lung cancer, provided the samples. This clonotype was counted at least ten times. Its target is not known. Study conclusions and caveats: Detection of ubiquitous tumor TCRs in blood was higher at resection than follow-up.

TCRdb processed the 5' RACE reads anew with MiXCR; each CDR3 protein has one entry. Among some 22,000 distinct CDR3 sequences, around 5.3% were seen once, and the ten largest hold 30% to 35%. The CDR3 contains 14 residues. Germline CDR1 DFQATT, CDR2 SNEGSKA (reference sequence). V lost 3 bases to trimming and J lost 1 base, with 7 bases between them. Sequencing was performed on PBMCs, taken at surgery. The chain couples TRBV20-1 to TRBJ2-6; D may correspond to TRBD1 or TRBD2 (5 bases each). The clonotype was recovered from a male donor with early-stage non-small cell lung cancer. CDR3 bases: TGCAGTGCTAGGGGGGTTTCTGGGGCCAACGTCCTGACTTTC. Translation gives CSARGVSGANVLTF.